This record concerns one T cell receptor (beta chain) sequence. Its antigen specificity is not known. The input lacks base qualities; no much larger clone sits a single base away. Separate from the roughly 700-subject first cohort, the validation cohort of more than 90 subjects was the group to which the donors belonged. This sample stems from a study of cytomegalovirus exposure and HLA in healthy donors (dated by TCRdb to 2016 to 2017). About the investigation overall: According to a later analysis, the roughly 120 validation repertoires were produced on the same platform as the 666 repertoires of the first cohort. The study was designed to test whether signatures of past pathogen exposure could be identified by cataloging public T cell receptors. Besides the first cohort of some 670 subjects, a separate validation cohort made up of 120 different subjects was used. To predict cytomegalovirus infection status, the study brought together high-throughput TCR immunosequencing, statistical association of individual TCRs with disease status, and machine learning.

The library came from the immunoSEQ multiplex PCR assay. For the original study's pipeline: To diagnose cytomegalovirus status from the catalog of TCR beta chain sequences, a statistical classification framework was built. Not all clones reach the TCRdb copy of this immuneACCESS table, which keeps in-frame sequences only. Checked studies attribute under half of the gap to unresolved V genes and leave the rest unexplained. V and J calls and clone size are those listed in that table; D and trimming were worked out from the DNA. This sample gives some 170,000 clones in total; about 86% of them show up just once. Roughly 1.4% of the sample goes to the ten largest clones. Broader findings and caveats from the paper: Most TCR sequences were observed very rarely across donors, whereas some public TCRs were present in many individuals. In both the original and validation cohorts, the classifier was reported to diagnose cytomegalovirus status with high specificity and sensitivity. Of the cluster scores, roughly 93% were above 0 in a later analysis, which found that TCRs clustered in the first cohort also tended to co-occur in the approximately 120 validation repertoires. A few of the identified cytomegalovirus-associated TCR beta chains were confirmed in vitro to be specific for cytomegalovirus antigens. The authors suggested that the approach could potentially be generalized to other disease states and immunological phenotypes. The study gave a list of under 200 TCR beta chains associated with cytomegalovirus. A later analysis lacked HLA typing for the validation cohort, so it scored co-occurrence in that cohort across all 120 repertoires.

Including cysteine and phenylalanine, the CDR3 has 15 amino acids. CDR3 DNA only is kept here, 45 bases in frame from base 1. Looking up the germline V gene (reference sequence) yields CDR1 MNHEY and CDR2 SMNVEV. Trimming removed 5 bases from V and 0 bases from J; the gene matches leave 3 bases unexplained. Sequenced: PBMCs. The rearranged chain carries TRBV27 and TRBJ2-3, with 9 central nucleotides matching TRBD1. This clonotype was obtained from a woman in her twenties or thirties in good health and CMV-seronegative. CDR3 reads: CASSLGQGSTDTQYF. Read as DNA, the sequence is TGTGCCAGCAGTCTTGGACAGGGGAGCACAGATACGCAGTATTTT.